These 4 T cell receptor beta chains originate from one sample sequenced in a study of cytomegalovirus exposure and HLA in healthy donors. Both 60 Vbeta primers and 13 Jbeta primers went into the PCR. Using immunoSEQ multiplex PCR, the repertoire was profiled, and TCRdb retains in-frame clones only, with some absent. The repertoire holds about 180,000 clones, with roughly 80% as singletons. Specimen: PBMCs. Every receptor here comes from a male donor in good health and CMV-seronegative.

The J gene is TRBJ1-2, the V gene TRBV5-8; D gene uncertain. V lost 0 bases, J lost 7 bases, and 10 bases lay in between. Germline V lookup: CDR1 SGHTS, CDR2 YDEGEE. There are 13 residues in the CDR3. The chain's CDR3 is CASSLGARGGYTF. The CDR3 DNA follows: TGTGCCAGCAGCTTGGGCGCGAGAGGTGGCTACACCTTC.

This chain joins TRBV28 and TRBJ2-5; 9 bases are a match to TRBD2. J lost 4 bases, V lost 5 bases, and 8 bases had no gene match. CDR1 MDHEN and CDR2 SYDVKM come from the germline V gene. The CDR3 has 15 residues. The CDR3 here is CASSDSGRSPETQYF. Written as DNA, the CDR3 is TGTGCCAGCAGTGACAGCGGGAGGTCCCCAGAGACCCAGTACTTC.

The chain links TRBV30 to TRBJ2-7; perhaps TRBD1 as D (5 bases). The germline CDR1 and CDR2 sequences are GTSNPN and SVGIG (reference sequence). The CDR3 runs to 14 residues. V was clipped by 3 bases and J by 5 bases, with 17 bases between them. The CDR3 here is CAWRKTDAWDEQYF. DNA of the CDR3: TGTGCCTGGAGGAAGACAGATGCCTGGGACGAGCAGTACTTC. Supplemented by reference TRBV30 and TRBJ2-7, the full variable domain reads SQTIHQWPATLVQPVGSPLSLECTVEGTSNPNLYWYRQAAGRGLQLLFYSVGIGQISSEVPQNLSASRPQDRQFILSSKKLLLSDSGFYLCAWRKTDAWDEQYFGPGTRLTVT.

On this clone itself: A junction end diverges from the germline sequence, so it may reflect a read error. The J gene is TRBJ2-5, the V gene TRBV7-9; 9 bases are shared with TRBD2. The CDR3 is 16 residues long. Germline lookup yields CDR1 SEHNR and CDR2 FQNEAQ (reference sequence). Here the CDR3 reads CSSSIIAGVNQETQYF. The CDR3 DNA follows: TGTTCCAGCAGCATTATAGCGGGGGTGAACCAAGAGACCCAGTACTTC.